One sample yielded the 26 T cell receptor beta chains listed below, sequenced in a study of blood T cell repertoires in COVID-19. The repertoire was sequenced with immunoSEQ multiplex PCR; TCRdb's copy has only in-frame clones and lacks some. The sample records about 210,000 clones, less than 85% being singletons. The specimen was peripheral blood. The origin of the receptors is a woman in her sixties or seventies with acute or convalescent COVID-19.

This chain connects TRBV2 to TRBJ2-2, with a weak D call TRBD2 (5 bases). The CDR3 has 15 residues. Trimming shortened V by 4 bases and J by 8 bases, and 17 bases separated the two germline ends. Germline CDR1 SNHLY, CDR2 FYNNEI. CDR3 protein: CASSGSGSPSGELFF. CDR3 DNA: TGTGCCAGCAGTGGGTCGGGGAGTCCCTCGGGGGAGCTGTTTTTT. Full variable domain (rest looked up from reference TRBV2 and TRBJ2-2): EPEVTQTPSHQVTQMGQEVILRCVPISNHLYFYWYRQILGQKVEFLVSFYNNEISEKSEIFDDQFSVERPDGSNFTLKIRSTKLEDSAMYFCASSGSGSPSGELFFGEGSRLTVL.

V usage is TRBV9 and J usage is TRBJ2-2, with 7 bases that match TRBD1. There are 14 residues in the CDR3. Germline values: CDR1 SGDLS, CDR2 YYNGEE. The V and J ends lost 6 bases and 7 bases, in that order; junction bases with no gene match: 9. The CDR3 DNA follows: TGTGCCAGCAACCTTGACAGGGCCGACGGGGAGCTGTTTTTT. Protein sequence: CASNLDRADGELFF.

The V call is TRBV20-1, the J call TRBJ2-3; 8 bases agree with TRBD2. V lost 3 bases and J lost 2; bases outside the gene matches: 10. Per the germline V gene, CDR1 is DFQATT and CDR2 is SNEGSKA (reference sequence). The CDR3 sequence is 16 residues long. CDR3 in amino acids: CSASPAGGGVTDTQYF. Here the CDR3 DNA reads TGCAGTGCTAGTCCGGCCGGGGGGGGCGTCACAGATACGCAGTATTTT.

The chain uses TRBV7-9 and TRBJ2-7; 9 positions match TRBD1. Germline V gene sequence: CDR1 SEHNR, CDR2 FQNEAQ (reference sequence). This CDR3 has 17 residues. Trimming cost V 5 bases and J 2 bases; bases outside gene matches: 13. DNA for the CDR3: TGTGCCAGCAGCCCGCCCCGCGTAAGACAGGGGGCCTACGAGCAGTACTTC. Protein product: CASSPPRVRQGAYEQYF.

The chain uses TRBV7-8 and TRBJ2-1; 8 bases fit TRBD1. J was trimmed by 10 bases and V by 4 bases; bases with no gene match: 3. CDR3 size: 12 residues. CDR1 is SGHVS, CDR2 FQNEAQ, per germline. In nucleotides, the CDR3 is TGTGCCAGCAGCTCAGGGGGCGGCGAGCAGTTCTTC. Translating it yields CASSSGGGEQFF.

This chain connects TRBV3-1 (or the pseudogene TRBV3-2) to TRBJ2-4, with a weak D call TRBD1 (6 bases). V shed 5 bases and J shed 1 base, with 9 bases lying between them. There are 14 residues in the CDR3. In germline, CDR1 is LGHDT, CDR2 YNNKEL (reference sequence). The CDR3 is CASSYRDAKNIQYF. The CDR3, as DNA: TGTGCCAGCAGCTACAGGGATGCCAAAAACATTCAGTACTTC.

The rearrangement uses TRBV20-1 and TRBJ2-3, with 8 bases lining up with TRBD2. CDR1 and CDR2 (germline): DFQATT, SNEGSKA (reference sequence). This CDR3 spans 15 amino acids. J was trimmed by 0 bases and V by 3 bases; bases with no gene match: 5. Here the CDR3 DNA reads TGCAGTGCTAGTGTTAGCGGGACTAGCACAGATACGCAGTATTTT. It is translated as CSASVSGTSTDTQYF.

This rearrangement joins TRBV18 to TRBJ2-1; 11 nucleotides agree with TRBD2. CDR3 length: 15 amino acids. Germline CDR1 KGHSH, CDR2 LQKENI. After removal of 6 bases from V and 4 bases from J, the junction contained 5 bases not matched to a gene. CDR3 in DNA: TGTGCCAGCTCCCCCGGGACTAGCGGATACAATGAGCAGTTCTTC. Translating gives CASSPGTSGYNEQFF.

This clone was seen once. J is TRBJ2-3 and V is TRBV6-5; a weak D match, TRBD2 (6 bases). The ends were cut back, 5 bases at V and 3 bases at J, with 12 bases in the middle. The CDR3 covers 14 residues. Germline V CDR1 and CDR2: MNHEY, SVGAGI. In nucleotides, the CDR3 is TGTGCCAGCAGTCACGATCGGGGGACAGATACGCAGTATTTT. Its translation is CASSHDRGTDTQYF.

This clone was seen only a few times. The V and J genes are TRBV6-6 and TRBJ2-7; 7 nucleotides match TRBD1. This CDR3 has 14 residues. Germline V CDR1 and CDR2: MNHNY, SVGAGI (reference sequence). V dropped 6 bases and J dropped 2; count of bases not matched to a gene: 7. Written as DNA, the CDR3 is TGTGCCAGCAGCTTACAGGGGCCCCCCTACGAGCAGTACGTC. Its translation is CASSLQGPPYEQYV.

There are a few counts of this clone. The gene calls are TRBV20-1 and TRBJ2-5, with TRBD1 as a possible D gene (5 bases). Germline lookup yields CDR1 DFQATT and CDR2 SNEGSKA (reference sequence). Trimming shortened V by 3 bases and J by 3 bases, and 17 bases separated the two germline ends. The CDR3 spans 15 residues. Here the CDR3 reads CSASSFLDKKETQYF. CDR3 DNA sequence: TGCAGTGCTAGTAGCTTCTTGGACAAAAAAGAGACCCAGTACTTC.

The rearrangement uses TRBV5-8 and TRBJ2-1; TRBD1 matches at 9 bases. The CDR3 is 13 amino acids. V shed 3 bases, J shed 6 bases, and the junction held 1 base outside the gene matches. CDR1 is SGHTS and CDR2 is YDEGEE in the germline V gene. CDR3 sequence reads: CASSWTGVNEQFF. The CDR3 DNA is TGTGCCAGCAGCTGGACAGGGGTCAATGAGCAGTTCTTC.

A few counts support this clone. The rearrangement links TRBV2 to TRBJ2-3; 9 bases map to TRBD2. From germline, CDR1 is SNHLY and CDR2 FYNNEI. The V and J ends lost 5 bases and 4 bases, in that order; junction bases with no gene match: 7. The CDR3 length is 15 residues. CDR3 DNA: TGTGCCAGCAGTAAGCGGGGGGTCACATCAGATACGCAGTATTTT. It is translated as CASSKRGVTSDTQYF. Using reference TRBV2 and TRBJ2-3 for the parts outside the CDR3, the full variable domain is EPEVTQTPSHQVTQMGQEVILRCVPISNHLYFYWYRQILGQKVEFLVSFYNNEISEKSEIFDDQFSVERPDGSNFTLKIRSTKLEDSAMYFCASSKRGVTSDTQYFGPGTRLTVL.

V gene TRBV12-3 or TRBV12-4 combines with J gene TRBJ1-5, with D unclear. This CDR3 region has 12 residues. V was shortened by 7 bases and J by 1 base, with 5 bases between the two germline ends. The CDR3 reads CASTQSNQPQHF. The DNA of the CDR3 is TGTGCCAGCACCCAGAGCAATCAGCCCCAGCATTTT.

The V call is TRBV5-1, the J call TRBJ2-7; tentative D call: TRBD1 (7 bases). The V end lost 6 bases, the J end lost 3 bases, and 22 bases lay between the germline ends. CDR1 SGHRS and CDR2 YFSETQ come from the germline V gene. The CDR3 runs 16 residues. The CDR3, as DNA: TGCGCCAGCAAACCAAGCTCAGGGGGGACCCTCTACGAGCAGTACTTC. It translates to CASKPSSGGTLYEQYF.

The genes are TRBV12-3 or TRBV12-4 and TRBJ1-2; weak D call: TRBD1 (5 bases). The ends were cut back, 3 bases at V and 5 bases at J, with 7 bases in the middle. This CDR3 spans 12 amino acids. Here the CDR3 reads CASSFPGYGYTF. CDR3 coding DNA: TGTGCCAGCAGTTTTCCAGGGTATGGCTACACCTTC.

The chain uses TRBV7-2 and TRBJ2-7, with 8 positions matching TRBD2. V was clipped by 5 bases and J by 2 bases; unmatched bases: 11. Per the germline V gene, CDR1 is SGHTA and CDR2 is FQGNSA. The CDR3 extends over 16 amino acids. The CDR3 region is CASSPPGTRVPYEQYF. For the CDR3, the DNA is TGTGCCAGCAGCCCTCCCGGGACTAGGGTCCCCTACGAGCAGTACTTC.

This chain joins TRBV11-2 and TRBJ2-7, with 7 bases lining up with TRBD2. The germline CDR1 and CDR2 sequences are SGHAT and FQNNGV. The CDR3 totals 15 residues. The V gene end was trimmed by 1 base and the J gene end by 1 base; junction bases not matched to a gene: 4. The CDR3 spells CASSLVGGSSYEQYF. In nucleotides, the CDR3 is TGTGCCAGCAGCTTAGTCGGGGGGTCGTCCTACGAGCAGTACTTC.

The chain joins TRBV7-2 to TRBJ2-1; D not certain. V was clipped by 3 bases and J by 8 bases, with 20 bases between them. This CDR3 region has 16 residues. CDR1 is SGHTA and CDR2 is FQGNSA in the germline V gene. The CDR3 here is CASSFGSSVRSDEQFF. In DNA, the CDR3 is TGTGCCAGCAGCTTTGGGTCCTCGGTCCGAAGCGATGAGCAGTTCTTC.

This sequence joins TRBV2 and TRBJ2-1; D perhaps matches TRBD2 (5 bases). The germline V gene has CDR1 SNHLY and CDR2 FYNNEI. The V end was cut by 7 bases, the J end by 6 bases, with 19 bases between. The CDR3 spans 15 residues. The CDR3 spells CASTPDRGSSNEQFF. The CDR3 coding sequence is TGTGCCAGCACTCCAGATAGAGGGTCCAGCAATGAGCAGTTCTTC.

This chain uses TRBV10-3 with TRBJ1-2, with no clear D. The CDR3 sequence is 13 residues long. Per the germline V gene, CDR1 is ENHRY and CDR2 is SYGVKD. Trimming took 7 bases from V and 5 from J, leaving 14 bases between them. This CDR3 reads CAIKIGGDYGYTF. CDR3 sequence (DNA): TGTGCCATCAAAATTGGCGGGGATTATGGCTACACCTTC.

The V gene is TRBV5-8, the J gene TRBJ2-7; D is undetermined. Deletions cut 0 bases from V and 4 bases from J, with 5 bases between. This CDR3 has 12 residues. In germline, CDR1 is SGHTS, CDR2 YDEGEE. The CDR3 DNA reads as TGTGCCAGCAGCTTGGGAGGTTACGAGCAGTACTTC. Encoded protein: CASSLGGYEQYF.

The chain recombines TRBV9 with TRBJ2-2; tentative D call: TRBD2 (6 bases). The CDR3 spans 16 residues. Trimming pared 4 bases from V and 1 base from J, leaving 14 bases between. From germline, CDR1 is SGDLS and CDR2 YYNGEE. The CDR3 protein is CASSSSLGGNTGELFF. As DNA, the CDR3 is TGTGCCAGCAGCTCCTCCCTGGGGGGGAACACCGGGGAGCTGTTTTTT.

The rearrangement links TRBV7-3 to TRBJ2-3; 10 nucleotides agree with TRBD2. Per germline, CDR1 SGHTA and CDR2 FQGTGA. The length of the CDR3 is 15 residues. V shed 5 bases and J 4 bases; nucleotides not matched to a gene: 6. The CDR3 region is CASSISGGAADTQYF. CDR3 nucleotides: TGTGCCAGCAGCATCAGCGGGGGGGCCGCAGATACGCAGTATTTT.

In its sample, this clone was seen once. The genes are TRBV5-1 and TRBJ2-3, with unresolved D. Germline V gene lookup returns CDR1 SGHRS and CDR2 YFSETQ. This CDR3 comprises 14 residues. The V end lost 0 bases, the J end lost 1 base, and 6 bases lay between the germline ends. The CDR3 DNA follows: TGCGCCAGCAGCTTGGCGGTCGGCACAGATACGCAGTATTTT. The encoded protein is CASSLAVGTDTQYF.

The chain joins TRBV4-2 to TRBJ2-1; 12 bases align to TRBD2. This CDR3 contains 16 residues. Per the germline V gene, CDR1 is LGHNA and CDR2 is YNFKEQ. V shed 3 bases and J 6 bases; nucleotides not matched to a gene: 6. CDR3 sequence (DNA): TGTGCCAGCAGCCACGGTACTAGCGGGGGGTCCAATGAGCAGTTCTTC. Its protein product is CASSHGTSGGSNEQFF.